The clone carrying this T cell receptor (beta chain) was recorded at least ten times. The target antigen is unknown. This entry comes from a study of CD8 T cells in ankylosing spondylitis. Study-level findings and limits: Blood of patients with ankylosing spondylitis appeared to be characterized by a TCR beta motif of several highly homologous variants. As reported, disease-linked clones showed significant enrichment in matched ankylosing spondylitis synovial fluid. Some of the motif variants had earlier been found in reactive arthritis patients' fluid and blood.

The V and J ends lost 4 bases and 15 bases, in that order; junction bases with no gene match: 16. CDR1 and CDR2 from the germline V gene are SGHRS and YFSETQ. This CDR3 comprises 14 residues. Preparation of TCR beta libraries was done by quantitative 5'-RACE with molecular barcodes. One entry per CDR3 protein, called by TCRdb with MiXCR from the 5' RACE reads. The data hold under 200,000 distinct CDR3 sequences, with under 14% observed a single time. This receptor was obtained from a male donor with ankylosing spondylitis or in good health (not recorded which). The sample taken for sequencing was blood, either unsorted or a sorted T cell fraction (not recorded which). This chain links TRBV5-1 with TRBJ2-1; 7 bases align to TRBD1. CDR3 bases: TGCGCCAGCAGCCAAATACAGGGGCAGGATGGGTGGTTCTTC. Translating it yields CASSQIQGQDGWFF.